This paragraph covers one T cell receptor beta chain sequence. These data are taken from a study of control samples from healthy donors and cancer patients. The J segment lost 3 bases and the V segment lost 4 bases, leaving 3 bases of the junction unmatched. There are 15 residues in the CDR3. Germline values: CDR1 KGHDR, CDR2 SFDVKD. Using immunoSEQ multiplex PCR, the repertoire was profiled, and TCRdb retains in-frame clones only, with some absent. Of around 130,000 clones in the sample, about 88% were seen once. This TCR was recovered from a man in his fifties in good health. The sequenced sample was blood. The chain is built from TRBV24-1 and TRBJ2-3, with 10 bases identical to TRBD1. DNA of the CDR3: TGTGCCACCAGTGAGACAGGGGGCACGACAGATACGCAGTATTTT. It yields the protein CATSETGGTTDTQYF.